This record covers a single T cell receptor beta chain. Its antigen is not yet known. One base away there is no much larger clone; base qualities are not given. The donors were healthy, HIV-negative adults with no recently reported acute infections or vaccinations. Every donor was a Caucasian adult residing in Nashville, Tennessee, USA. CD4+ T cells were enriched by magnetic negative selection; naive cells were then positively selected on CD45RA, and the negative fraction formed the memory subset. Blood was collected by leukapheresis, and PBMCs were isolated by Ficoll-Histopaque density gradient centrifugation and then cryopreserved in liquid nitrogen vapor phase. Analytical flow cytometry was used to check the purity and quantity of each magnetically sorted T cell population. From each sorted fraction, genomic DNA was isolated and quantified by UV absorbance on a Nanodrop 2000c. TCR CDR3 regions were amplified from genomic DNA by multiplex PCR using the deep immunoSEQ assay. Genomic DNA extracted from each cell subset was distributed evenly over all wells of several immunoSEQ 96-well plates, and each plate served as one replicate. For sorted subsets, around 0.2 ug of genomic DNA, equivalent to 30,000 or so T cell genomes, went into each replicate PCR. The purified libraries were quantified using a Qubit 3.0 fluorometer, sized with a Bioanalyzer 2100, and then quantified again using the KAPA Library Quantification kit. Every immunoSEQ 96-well plate was sequenced on a dedicated single-read 150-cycle Illumina NextSeq 550 flow cell. Per the source publication's procedure: Because the immunoSEQ output held only junctional sequences and lacked quality scores, the filtering could not match the filtering applied to full-length reads. To assign V/J genes and CDR3, sequences were annotated using PyIR, a Python wrapper for IgBLAST v1.9, with IMGT germline references. Reads were filtered out if the reads had weak V/J assignments (E-value above 1e-6), no CDR3, stop codons, out-of-frame junctions, or ambiguous translated residues. V3J clonotypes were defined as sequences sharing the same inferred V gene, J gene, and CDR3 amino acid sequence. To compute the percentage overlap between repertoires, the number of shared unique clonotypes was divided by the size of the smaller repertoire. Richness of each repertoire was evaluated using RTK rarefaction, the Chao1 estimator, and Recon v2.1 estimates of unobserved clonotypes. Generation probabilities for all TCRbeta clonotypes obtained by the gDNA method from four donors were computed using OLGA. The source is immuneACCESS, and TCRdb retained only in-frame sequences with V and J called. Part of the clones is not carried over; for the studies checked, unresolved V genes explain less than half of this, and the remainder is unexplained. V, J and clone size reflect that table, while D and trimming were determined from the DNA. The sample table holds roughly 2.5 million clones, of which around nine tenths were seen once. The ten biggest clones cover roughly 0.13% of the sample.

These data originate in a study of shared clonotypes between healthy human individuals (dated by TCRdb to the early 2020s). Describing the broader study: A couple of women and a few men aged 18 to 49 years were included in the cohort. The study deeply sequenced blood TCR repertoires of 5 or 6 healthy adults to estimate repertoire size and the extent of clonotype sharing between individuals. To increase sequencing depth and limit assay-specific biases, TCR repertoire library preparation and sequencing were carried out by different laboratories using diverse techniques. For each donor, CD4 naive and CD4 memory were each given three plates, CD8 naive was given two plates, and CD8 memory was given one plate. Per donor, leukapheresis produced somewhere between about 0.94 and 10 billion PBMCs.

Overall study results and their limits: The small number of donors limited the genetic and exposure-history diversity represented. Pairwise subsampling indicated that sequencing depth was expected to affect the degree of clonotype sharing among donors. Compared with non-shared clonotypes, clonotypes shared by all four sorted-subset donors had higher generation probabilities. Larger estimated clonotype richness was generally found for naive subsets than for memory subsets. Only blood was sampled, and tissue TCR repertoires likely differ from those in blood. Incomplete sequencing was indicated by rarefaction of sorted-subset datasets, despite the large sequencing depth. Approximately 5% of naive CD4, around 4% of naive CD8, approximately 2% of memory CD4, and roughly 0.4% of memory CD8 clonotypes were shared across four donors.

In the germline V gene (reference sequence), CDR1 corresponds to SEHNR and CDR2 to FQNEAQ. Trimming removed 1 base from V and 0 bases from J; the gene matches leave 8 bases unexplained. CDR3 length: 18 amino acids, cysteine to phenylalanine. The retained sequence is limited to the CDR3, 54 bases, with the frame set at the first base. Source material: naive CD4+ T cells sorted from blood. Taken with the paper, the label for cell subset or site translates to: CD45RA+ positively selected. The source is a man aged 18-30 years in good health. This chain joins TRBV7-9 to TRBJ2-1; 8 middle bases align to TRBD1. Here the CDR3 is given as CASSLGTGIGASYNEQFF. The base sequence is TGTGCCAGCAGCTTAGGGACAGGGATCGGGGCCTCCTACAATGAGCAGTTCTTC.